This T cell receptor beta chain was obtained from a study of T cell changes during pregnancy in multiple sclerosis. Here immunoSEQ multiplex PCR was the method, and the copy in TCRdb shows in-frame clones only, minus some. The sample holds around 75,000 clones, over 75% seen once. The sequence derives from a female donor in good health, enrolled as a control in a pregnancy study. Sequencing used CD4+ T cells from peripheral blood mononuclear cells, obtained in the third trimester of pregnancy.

For the CDR3, the DNA is TGTGCCAGTAGTACCCCCAGCGGGGGCCTCTCCTACAATGAGCAGTTCTTC. This gives the protein CASSTPSGGLSYNEQFF. J is TRBJ2-1 and V is TRBV19; 8 bases are shared with TRBD2. This CDR3 contains 17 residues. Germline V gives CDR1 LNHDA, CDR2 SQIVND (reference sequence). The V and J ends lost 4 bases and 0 bases, in that order; junction bases with no gene match: 8.